Listed here is a single TCR beta chain. The V segment lost 4 bases and the J segment 4 bases; nucleotides outside the gene matches: 11. The CDR3 is 16 residues long. In germline, CDR1 is SGHRS, CDR2 YFSETQ. Authors' methods: Reference gene primer amplification yielded estimated nucleated cell counts. The protocol was immunoSEQ multiplex PCR, while the TCRdb copy is restricted to in-frame clones and leaves out a portion. V and J calls and clone size come straight from that table; D and trimming were deduced from the DNA. The table lists roughly 200,000 clones, roughly 89% of them singletons, with about 6.2% in the top ten. The sample belongs to a study of blood T cell repertoires in COVID-19. Study-wide context: Italy, Spain and the United States were the sources of the convalescent and acute COVID-19 samples. T cells, B-cell-depleted T cells, or PBMCs provided the cDNA or gDNA that served as material.

The rearrangement uses TRBV5-1 and TRBJ1-2, with 9 nucleotides matching TRBD1. The source of this sequence is a man aged 55-75 years who had recovered from COVID-19. The sequencing input was peripheral blood. CDR3 protein: CASSPLAGTGSYGYTF. As DNA, the CDR3 is TGCGCCAGCAGCCCCCTTGCCGGGACAGGGTCCTATGGCTACACCTTC.